Presented here are 30 T cell receptor beta chains from one specimen sequenced in a study of tumor-infiltrating lymphocytes in primary liver carcinoma. The input was approximately 0.45 ug total RNA; TCR beta cDNA was made from it with a constant-region primer. ARM-PCR was slightly modified, and three nested multiplex PCR rounds with it gave rise to the TCR beta libraries. A C-beta reverse primer was combined with TRBV1-TRBV30 forward primers in the first two PCR rounds, and each round had approximately 10 cycles. TCRdb re-called the multiplex PCR reads through MiXCR, storing one row per CDR3 protein. The sample includes approximately 120,000 distinct CDR3 sequences, approximately 64% of them seen just once. Unsorted bulk tissue (about 20-30 mg) underwent RNA and DNA co-extraction. Sequencing was carried out using liver tumor tissue from sampling region 3. Documented subset: tumor region T3, left-lateral pole. The receptors were gathered from a woman in her sixties with primary liver carcinoma and hepatitis B virus infection.

The V gene is TRBV6-5, the J gene TRBJ1-4, with D possibly TRBD1 on 5 matching bases. The CDR3 has 14 residues. With 6 bases removed from V and 5 bases from J, the gap between germline ends came to 13 bases. Per the germline V gene, CDR1 is MNHEY and CDR2 is SVGAGI. In DNA form, the CDR3 reads TGTGCCAGCAGCAGGACAAAGCTGAATGAAAAACTGTTTTTT. It encodes CASSRTKLNEKLFF.

Turning to this clonotype: A much larger clone lies one base from this, so it may be a read error. The J gene is TRBJ2-7, the V gene TRBV12-3 or TRBV12-4; D possibly matches TRBD1 or TRBD2 (6 bases each). The CDR3 is 15 residues long. Trimming stripped 8 bases from V and 0 bases from J, with 17 bases between. The CDR3 DNA reads TGTGCCAGCTGTTACAGGGAGCGGGCCTCCTACGAGCAGTACTTC. Translation: CASCYRERASYEQYF.

This clonotype was detected a few times. For the CDR3, the DNA is TGTGCCAGCAGGGTAAGAGGTCTCAGCTCCTACAATGAGCAGTTCTTC. It is translated as CASRVRGLSSYNEQFF. V and J are TRBV28 and TRBJ2-1; no definite D call. The V gene's germline CDR1 is MDHEN and CDR2 SYDVKM. Trimming removed 6 bases at V and 0 bases at J, with 15 bases between. This CDR3 is built from 16 residues.

This clonotype has ten or more counts. The rearrangement links TRBV5-5 to TRBJ2-7; 7 positions match TRBD1. Germline trimming cut 3 bases from V and 0 bases from J; bases unmatched to any gene: 6. Germline V gene lookup returns CDR1 SGHKS and CDR2 YYEKEE (reference sequence). This CDR3 region has 15 residues. This CDR3 reads CASSSRQGASYEQYF. The CDR3 nucleotides are TGTGCCAGCAGCTCGAGACAGGGAGCCTCCTACGAGCAGTACTTC.

This clonotype occurred once. An end of the junction does not agree with germline; a read error may underlie this. The V gene is TRBV6-2 or TRBV6-3, the J gene TRBJ1-2; the match to TRBD1 covers 9 bases. The length of the CDR3 is 14 residues. From germline, CDR1 is MNHEY and CDR2 SVGEGT. In DNA, the CDR3 is TGTGCCGCGGTCCGGGACAGGGTGAAGAGTGGATACAACTTC. Residues: CAAVRDRVKSGYNF.

Turning to this clonotype: A junction boundary mismatches the germline segment, possibly from a read error. This chain uses TRBV11-2 with TRBJ2-1; D unclear. Germline values: CDR1 SGHAT, CDR2 FQNNGV. The CDR3 runs 10 residues. The CDR3 sequence is CTSVSGEQFF. In DNA form, the CDR3 reads TGTACCAGCGTATCCGGTGAGCAGTTCTTC.

This clonotype is categorized as medium-sized. V gene TRBV11-2 combines with J gene TRBJ2-7; TRBD2 might be the D (5 bases). CDR1 is SGHAT and CDR2 is FQNNGV in the germline V gene. The germline V and J ends were trimmed by 5 bases and 5 bases, with 10 bases remaining between them. This CDR3 has 12 amino acids. The CDR3 loop is CASSHTRHEQYF. Written as DNA, the CDR3 is TGTGCCAGCAGCCACACTAGACACGAGCAGTACTTC.

This clonotype was counted at least ten times. In DNA, the CDR3 is TGTGCCACCGCGGCCAAAAACATTCAGTACTTC. Translated, it gives CATAAKNIQYF. The chain is built from TRBV6-1 and TRBJ2-4; the D is unclear. This CDR3 is 11 amino acids long. Per germline, CDR1 MNHNS and CDR2 SASEGT. V shed 10 bases and J shed 1 base, with 5 bases lying between them.

The rearrangement links TRBV7-9 to TRBJ1-4; D not resolved. The CDR3 is 11 residues long. Germline V gene data show CDR1 as SEHNR and CDR2 as FQNEAQ (reference sequence). With 10 bases removed from V and 0 bases from J, the gap between germline ends came to 3 bases. DNA for the CDR3: TGTGCCACCGCAACTAATGAAAAACTGTTTTTT. Amino acid sequence: CATATNEKLFF.

The rearrangement joins TRBV5-1 to TRBJ2-4, with D perhaps TRBD1 (5 bases). Between the trimmed V and J ends, which lost 5 bases and 8 bases, there was a span of 17 bases. The CDR3 spans 14 residues. CDR1 and CDR2 (germline): SGHRS, YFSETQ. Here the CDR3 reads CASSWKWGEHIQYF. CDR3 sequence (DNA): TGCGCCAGCAGTTGGAAGTGGGGCGAGCACATTCAGTACTTC.

This clonotype was observed many times. V is TRBV10-3 and J is TRBJ1-1; the match to TRBD1 covers 9 bases. The V gene end was trimmed by 6 bases and the J gene end by 5 bases; junction bases not matched to a gene: 13. Germline CDR1 ENHRY, CDR2 SYGVKD. The CDR3 consists of 16 residues. CDR3 sequence: CAIRPSLGTGSTEAFF. CDR3 nucleotides: TGTGCCATCAGGCCAAGTTTAGGGACAGGGAGTACTGAAGCTTTCTTT.

This clonotype came up once. At one boundary the junction diverges from the germline segment, which might be a read error. The chain has TRBV11-2 and TRBJ1-1; D call uncertain. Germline assignment: CDR1 SGHAT and CDR2 FQNNGV. The CDR3 loop spans 13 amino acids. The CDR3 sequence: CARSLEAAAEASF. Here the CDR3 DNA reads TGTGCCAGGAGCTTAGAGGCAGCTGCTGAAGCTTCCTTT.

The CDR3 bases are TGTGCCAGCAGCGGGGACCGCGGCCCCTATGGCTACACCTTC. Its translation: CASSGDRGPYGYTF. The chain has TRBV7-9 and TRBJ1-2, with D possibly TRBD1 on 5 matching bases. Germline lookup yields CDR1 SEHNR and CDR2 FQNEAQ (reference sequence). The CDR3 runs to 14 residues. V gave up 5 bases and J gave up 4 bases, with 14 bases separating them.

As concerns this clonotype: An end of the junction does not agree with germline; a read error may underlie this. The chain carries TRBV11-2 and TRBJ1-3; 9 bases agree with TRBD1. Germline loops: CDR1 SGHAT, CDR2 FQNNGV. The CDR3 has 19 residues. CDR3 region: CASNSGPDRGAYSGNTIYF. The CDR3 region has the DNA TGTGCCAGCAACTCAGGCCCGGACAGGGGAGCGTACTCTGGAAACACCATTTATTTT. The variable domain in full, with the rest retrieved from reference TRBV11-2 and TRBJ1-3, is EAGVAQSPRYKIIEKRQSVAFWCNPISGHATLYWYQQILGQGPKLLIQFQNNGVVDDSQLPKDRFSAERLKGVDSTLKIQPAKLEDSAVYLCASNSGPDRGAYSGNTIYFGEGSWLTVV.

The gene calls are TRBV11-2 and TRBJ2-7; D perhaps matches TRBD1 (6 bases). Deletions cut 7 bases from V and 8 bases from J, with 12 bases between. The CDR3 sequence is 11 residues long. Germline CDR1 and CDR2: SGHAT and FQNNGV. The CDR3 protein is CASIQGHKQYF. The DNA of the CDR3 is TGTGCCAGCATACAGGGCCACAAGCAGTACTTC.

This clonotype was recorded many times. V is TRBV7-8 and J is TRBJ1-5; D is perhaps TRBD1 (5 bases). The CDR3 covers 17 residues. V was clipped by 0 bases and J by 7 bases, with 19 bases between them. Germline V gene sequence: CDR1 SGHVS, CDR2 FQNEAQ. The CDR3 is CASSLAPVGGGRQPQHF. The CDR3 bases are TGTGCCAGCAGCTTAGCCCCCGTCGGGGGTGGGAGACAGCCCCAGCATTTT.

With regard to this clonotype: Possible read error: a much larger clone is one base away. The chain is built from TRBV12-3 or TRBV12-4 and TRBJ2-3; 15 bases are shared with TRBD2. The CDR3 contains 15 residues. After removal of 9 bases from V and 7 bases from J, the junction contained 8 bases not matched to a gene. The CDR3: CARSRTSGRGYTQYF. DNA for the CDR3: TGTGCCAGAAGTCGGACTAGCGGGAGGGGTTATACGCAGTATTTT.

About this clonotype: The junction departs from germline at one end; a sequencing error may be responsible. This sequence joins TRBV11-2 and TRBJ1-2; tentative D call: TRBD1 (5 bases). CDR1 is SGHAT and CDR2 is FQNNGV in the germline V gene. The CDR3 contains 13 residues. The DNA of the CDR3 is TGCGCCACCAGCTTAGGGGCCGGTTTTGACTACACCTTC. Protein product: CATSLGAGFDYTF.

Details on this clonotype: A read error may explain this, as a much larger clone is one base away. The chain combines TRBV5-4 with TRBJ2-5; no firm D call. The germline CDR1 and CDR2 sequences are SGHNT and YYREEE (reference sequence). CDR3 size: 11 residues. Written as DNA, the CDR3 is TGTGCCAGCAGGGAACAAGAGATCCAGTACTTC. Its protein product is CASREQEIQYF.

This clonotype was seen a handful of times. This CDR3 is CASSLDGKQPQHF. CDR3 bases: TGTGCCAGCAGCTTAGATGGAAAGCAGCCCCAGCATTTT. The rearrangement joins TRBV7-9 to TRBJ1-5, with no clear D. Per the germline V gene, CDR1 is SEHNR and CDR2 is FQNEAQ (reference sequence). CDR3 size: 13 residues. V was clipped by 1 base and J by 7 bases, with 8 bases between them.

This clonotype was observed at least ten times. The V and J genes are TRBV30 and TRBJ2-1, with D unresolved. Germline V CDR1 and CDR2: GTSNPN, SVGIG (reference sequence). The CDR3 length is 12 residues. V was clipped by 3 bases and J by 5 bases, with 8 bases between them. The CDR3 region has the DNA TGTGCCTGGAGGCGGCGGAACAATGAGCAGTTCTTC. Its protein product is CAWRRRNNEQFF. Based on the CDR3 plus reference TRBV30 and TRBJ2-1, the full variable domain is SQTIHQWPATLVQPVGSPLSLECTVEGTSNPNLYWYRQAAGRGLQLLFYSVGIGQISSEVPQNLSASRPQDRQFILSSKKLLLSDSGFYLCAWRRRNNEQFFGPGTRLTVL.

There are a few counts of this clonotype. The V call is TRBV28, the J call TRBJ1-2; D is unresolved. Germline V CDR1 and CDR2: MDHEN, SYDVKM. The CDR3 contains 13 residues. Trimming shortened V by 5 bases and J by 4 bases, and 11 bases separated the two germline ends. In DNA, the CDR3 is TGTGCCAGCAGTGATGGGGAACCCTATGGCTACACCTTC. This codes for CASSDGEPYGYTF.

This clonotype has ten or more counts. The chain carries TRBV10-3 and TRBJ2-1; 12 bases are shared with TRBD2. This CDR3 contains 17 residues. J lost 7 bases, V lost 2 bases, and 9 bases had no gene match. CDR1 and CDR2 from the germline V gene are ENHRY and SYGVKD. CDR3 nucleotide sequence: TGTGCCATCAGTGAGGGGGCTAGCGGGAGGGCCTCTAATGAGCAGTTCTTC. It is translated as CAISEGASGRASNEQFF.

CDR3 in DNA: TGCGCCAGCAGCCGAGAGGGACAGATCAATGAGCAGTTCTTC. Encoded protein: CASSREGQINEQFF. J is TRBJ2-1 and V is TRBV4-1, with 7 bases fitting TRBD1. After removal of 4 bases from V and 6 bases from J, the junction contained 6 bases not matched to a gene. The CDR3 runs 14 residues. Germline loops: CDR1 MGHRA, CDR2 YSYEKL.

A note on this clonotype: An end of the junction does not agree with germline; a read error may underlie this. This CDR3 reads CAGSPETGGAYEQYF. DNA for the CDR3: TGTGCCGGCAGCCCAGAGACAGGGGGCGCCTACGAGCAGTACTTC. The gene calls are TRBV11-2 and TRBJ2-7; 10 positions agree with TRBD1. Per germline, CDR1 SGHAT and CDR2 FQNNGV. This CDR3 comprises 15 residues.

This clonotype was seen a handful of times. A read error may produce the germline difference seen at one junction end. This chain links TRBV28 with TRBJ2-3; 7 bases are a match to TRBD2. Germline assignment: CDR1 MDHEN and CDR2 SYDVKM. There are 15 residues in the CDR3. The CDR3 region has the DNA TGTGCCAGCAGTTTCGCGGGAGAGGGCACAGATACTCAGTATTTT. Its protein is CASSFAGEGTDTQYF. The complete variable domain, with remaining parts taken from reference TRBV28 and TRBJ2-3, reads DVKVTQSSRYLVKRTGEKVFLECVQDMDHENMFWYRQDPGLGLRLIYFSYDVKMKEKGDIPEGYSVSREKKERFSLILESASTNQTSMYLCASSFAGEGTDTQYFGPGTRLTVL.

The CDR3 loop reads CASRLTSGSSGNEQFF. CDR3 coding DNA: TGTGCCAGCAGGTTGACTAGCGGGAGTTCGGGCAATGAGCAGTTCTTC. The chain joins TRBV12-3 or TRBV12-4 to TRBJ2-1, with TRBD2 identical over 12 bases. The ends lost 6 bases at V and 6 bases at J; junction bases unmatched: 9. The CDR3 totals 16 residues.

Concerning this clonotype itself: Mismatch with germline at one junction end may stem from a read error. The rearrangement links TRBV6-6 to TRBJ2-7; D remains ambiguous. Germline V gives CDR1 MNHNY, CDR2 SVGAGI (reference sequence). The length of the CDR3 is 14 residues. The CDR3 DNA sequence: TGTGTCAGCAGTTATACCGCACATGATTACGAGCAGTACTTC. Protein product: CVSSYTAHDYEQYF.

This clonotype was seen ten or more times. This CDR3 reads CSVEEGPPNTIYF. The CDR3 DNA follows: TGCAGCGTTGAAGAGGGCCCACCAAACACCATATATTTT. The chain employs TRBV29-1 and TRBJ1-3; D is unresolved. The germline V gene encodes CDR1 SQVTM and CDR2 ANQGSEA. The CDR3 has 13 residues. Trimming took 0 bases from V and 6 from J, leaving 9 bases between them.

Notes on this clonotype: The CDR3 does not end in the conserved phenylalanine or tryptophan, so this is likely a read error. This rearrangement joins TRBV7-9 to TRBJ1-2; D gene unclear. Germline CDR1 is SEHNR and CDR2 is FQNEAQ (reference sequence). CDR3 size: 14 residues. The germline V and J ends were trimmed by 5 bases and 4 bases, with 14 bases remaining between them. The CDR3 coding sequence is TGTGCCAGCAGCGGTTGGGCCGAGGGCTATGGCTACACCATC. Its translation: CASSGWAEGYGYTI.